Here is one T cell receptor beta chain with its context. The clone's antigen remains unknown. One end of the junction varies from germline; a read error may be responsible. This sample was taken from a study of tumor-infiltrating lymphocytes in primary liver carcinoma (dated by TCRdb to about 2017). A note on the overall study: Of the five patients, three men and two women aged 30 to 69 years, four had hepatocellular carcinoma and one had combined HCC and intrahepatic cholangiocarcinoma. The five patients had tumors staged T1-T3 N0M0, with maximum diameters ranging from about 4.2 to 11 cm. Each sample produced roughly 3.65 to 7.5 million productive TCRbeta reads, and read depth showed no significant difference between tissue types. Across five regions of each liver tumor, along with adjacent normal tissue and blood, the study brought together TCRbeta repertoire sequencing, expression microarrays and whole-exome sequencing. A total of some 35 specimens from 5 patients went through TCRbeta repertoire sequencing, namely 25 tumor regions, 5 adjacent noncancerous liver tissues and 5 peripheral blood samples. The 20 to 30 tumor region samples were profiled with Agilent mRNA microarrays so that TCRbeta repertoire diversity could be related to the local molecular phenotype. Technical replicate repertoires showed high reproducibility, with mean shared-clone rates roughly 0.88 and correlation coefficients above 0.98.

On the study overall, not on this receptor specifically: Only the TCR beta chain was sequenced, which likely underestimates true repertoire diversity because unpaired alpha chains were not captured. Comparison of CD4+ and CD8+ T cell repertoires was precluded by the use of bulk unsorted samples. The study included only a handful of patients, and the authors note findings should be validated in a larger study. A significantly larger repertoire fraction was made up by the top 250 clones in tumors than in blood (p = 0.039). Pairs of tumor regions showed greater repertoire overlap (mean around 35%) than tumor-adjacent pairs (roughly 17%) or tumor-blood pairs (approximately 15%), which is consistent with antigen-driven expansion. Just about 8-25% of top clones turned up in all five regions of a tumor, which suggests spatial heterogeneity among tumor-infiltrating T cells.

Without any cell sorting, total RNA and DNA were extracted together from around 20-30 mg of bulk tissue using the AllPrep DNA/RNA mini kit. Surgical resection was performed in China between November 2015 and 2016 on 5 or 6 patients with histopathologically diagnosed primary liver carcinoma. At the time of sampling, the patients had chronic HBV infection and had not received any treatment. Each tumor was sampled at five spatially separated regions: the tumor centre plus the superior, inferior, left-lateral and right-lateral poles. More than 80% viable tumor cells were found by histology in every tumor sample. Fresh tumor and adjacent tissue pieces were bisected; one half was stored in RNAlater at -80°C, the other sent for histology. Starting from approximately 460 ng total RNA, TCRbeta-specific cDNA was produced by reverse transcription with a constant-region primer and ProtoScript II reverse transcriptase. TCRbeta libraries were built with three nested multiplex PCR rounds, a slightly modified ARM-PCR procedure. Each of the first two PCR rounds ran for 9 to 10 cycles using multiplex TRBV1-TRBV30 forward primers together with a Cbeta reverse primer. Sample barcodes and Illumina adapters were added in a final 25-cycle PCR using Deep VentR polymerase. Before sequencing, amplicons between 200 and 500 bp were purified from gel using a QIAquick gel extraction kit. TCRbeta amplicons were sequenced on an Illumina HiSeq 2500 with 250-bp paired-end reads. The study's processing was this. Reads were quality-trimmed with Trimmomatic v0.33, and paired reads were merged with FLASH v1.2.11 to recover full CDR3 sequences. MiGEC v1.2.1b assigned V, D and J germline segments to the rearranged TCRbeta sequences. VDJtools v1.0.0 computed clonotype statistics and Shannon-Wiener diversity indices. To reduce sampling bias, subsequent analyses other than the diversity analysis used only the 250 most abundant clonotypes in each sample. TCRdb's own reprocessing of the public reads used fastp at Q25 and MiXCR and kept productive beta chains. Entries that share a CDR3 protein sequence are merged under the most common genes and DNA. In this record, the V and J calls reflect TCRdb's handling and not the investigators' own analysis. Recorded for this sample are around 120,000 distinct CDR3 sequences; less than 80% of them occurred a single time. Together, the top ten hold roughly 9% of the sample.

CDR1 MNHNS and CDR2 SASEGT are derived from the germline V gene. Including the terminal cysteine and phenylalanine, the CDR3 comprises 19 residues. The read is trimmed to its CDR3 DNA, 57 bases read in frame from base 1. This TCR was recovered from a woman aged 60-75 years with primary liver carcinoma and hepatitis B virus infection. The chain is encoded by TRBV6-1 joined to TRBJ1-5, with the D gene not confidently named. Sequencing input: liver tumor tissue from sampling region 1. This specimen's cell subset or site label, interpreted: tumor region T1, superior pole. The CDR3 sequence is CASMELGSRYGYSNLPQHF. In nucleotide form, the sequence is TGTGCCAGTATGGAACTGGGGAGTCGGTATGGTTATAGCAATCTGCCCCAGCATTTT.